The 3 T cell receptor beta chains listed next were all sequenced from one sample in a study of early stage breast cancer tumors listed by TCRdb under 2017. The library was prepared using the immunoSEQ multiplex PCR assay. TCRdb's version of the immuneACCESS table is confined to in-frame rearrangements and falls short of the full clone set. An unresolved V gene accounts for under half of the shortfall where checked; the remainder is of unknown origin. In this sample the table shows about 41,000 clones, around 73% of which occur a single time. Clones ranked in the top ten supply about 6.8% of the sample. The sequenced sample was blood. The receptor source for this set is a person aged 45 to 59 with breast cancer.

CDR3 loop: CAPCRRDRVFEDGYTF. Written as DNA, the CDR3 is TGCGCCCCATGCCGCCGGGACAGGGTATTTGAGGATGGCTACACCTTC. V gene TRBV10-2 combines with J gene TRBJ1-2, with 9 bases aligning to TRBD1. The CDR3 length is 16 residues. The germline gives CDR1 WSHSY, CDR2 SAAADI. Trimming took 11 bases from V and 6 from J; bases not matched to a gene: 19.

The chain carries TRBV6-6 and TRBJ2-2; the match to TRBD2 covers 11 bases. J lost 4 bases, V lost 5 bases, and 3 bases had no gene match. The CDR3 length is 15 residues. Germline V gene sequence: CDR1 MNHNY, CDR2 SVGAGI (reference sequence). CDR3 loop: CASSLTSGSTGELFF. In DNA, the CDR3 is TGTGCCAGCAGTCTAACTAGCGGGAGCACCGGGGAGCTGTTTTTT.

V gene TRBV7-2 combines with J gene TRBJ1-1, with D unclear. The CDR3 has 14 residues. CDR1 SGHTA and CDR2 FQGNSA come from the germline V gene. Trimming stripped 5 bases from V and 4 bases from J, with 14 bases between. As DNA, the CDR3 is TGTGCCAGCAGCCCGGGAGTCGCCTCCACTGAAGCTTTCTTT. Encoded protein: CASSPGVASTEAFF.